This T cell receptor (beta chain) was recovered during a study of T cell repertoires and Cas9 in healthy adults. On the study more broadly: CD4 and CD8 compartments: SpCas9-reactive T cells profiled for potency, cytotoxicity, lineage. Study findings and constraints: Reportedly, SpCas9-reactive effector T cell proliferation and function were mitigated by SpCas9-reactive Tregs in vitro.

A note on this clone: The antigen remains undetermined.

Produced via immunoSEQ multiplex PCR; TCRdb's table is partial and in-frame only. Among about 20,000 clones listed, roughly nine tenths were seen once. CDR1 SGHRS and CDR2 YFSETQ come from the germline V gene. After removal of 4 bases from V and 8 bases from J, the junction contained 16 bases not matched to a gene. This CDR3 spans 17 amino acids. The chain has TRBV5-1 and TRBJ1-1; 11 bases are shared with TRBD1. The clonotype was recovered from a human donor in good health. The source material was CD4+ effector T cells (CD127+, CD25-, CD137-, CD154-) from PBMCs; culture status not recorded. The CDR3 DNA follows: TGCGCCAGCAGCCCGGGACAGGGGGGGCTGTTTGTATCGGAAGCTTTCTTT. It specifies CASSPGQGGLFVSEAFF.